This TCR beta chain was retrieved from a study of Tregs in tolerant kidney transplant recipients. Study outcomes and limitations: For some patients, primers changed over time, blocking nucleotide-level comparison. Antigen-driven expansion was suggested because donor-specific Tregs expanded more than all Tregs in tolerant patients. Tregs expanded with activated donor B cells seemed most donor-specific.

The CDR3 sequence is 15 residues long. V was pared by 1 base and J by 4 bases, with 13 bases between. In germline, CDR1 is SGHTA, CDR2 FQGNSA. Comment on this clone: The target antigen is unknown.

TCRdb keeps only in-frame clones here, not all; method: immunoSEQ multiplex PCR. This table holds roughly 80,000 clones, approximately 90% found once. Unstimulated regulatory T cells (CD4+CD25+CD127-), CD4+CD25- non-regulatory cells, CD4 and CD8 cells were FACS-sorted from thawed PBMCs. The clonotype originates from a human donor who received a combined kidney and bone marrow transplant. V and J are TRBV7-2 and TRBJ1-1; D possibly corresponds to TRBD1 (5 bases). Sequenced material: Tregs from blood, taken before the transplant. The CDR3 protein is CASSLVRAGRTEAFF. The CDR3 nucleotides are TGTGCCAGCAGCTTAGTCAGGGCAGGACGCACTGAAGCTTTCTTT.